This TCR beta chain derives from a study of blood T cell repertoires in COVID-19. Overall study context: Collection of acute and convalescent COVID-19 samples took place in the United States, Italy and Spain.

TCRdb's table, derived via immunoSEQ multiplex PCR, lists solely in-frame clones and lacks some. In the table there are about 270,000 clones, about 89% of which are singletons. From germline, CDR1 is LNHDA and CDR2 SQIVND (reference sequence). Between the trimmed V and J ends, which lost 3 bases and 8 bases, there was a span of 20 bases. This CDR3 spans 16 amino acids. Material: peripheral blood. The gene calls are TRBV19 and TRBJ2-1; TRBD2 might be the D (6 bases). This TCR derives from a woman aged 45-60 years with acute or convalescent COVID-19. The CDR3 DNA sequence: TGTGCCAGTAGTATCAAGGGGCGGGGCGGTGTCGATGAGCAGTTCTTC. Its translation: CASSIKGRGGVDEQFF.